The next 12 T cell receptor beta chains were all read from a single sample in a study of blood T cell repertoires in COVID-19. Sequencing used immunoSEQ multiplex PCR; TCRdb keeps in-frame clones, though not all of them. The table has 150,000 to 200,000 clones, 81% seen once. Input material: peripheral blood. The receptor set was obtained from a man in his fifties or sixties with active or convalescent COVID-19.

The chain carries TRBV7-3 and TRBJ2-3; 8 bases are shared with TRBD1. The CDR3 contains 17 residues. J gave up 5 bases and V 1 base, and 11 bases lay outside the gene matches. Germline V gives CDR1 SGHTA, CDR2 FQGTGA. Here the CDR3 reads CASSLKGIGQGGDTQYF. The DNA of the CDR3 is TGTGCCAGCAGCTTAAAGGGGATCGGACAGGGAGGAGATACGCAGTATTTT. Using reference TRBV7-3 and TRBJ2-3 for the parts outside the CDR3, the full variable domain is GAGVSQTPSNKVTEKGKYVELRCDPISGHTALYWYRQSLGQGPEFLIYFQGTGAADDSGLPNDRFFAVRPEGSVSTLKIQRTERGDSAVYLCASSLKGIGQGGDTQYFGPGTRLTVL.

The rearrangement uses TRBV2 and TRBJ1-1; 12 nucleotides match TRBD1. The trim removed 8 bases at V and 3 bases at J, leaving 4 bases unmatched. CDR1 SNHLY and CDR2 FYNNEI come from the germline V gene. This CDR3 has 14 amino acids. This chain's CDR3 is CASLGQGAHTEAFF. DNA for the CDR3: TGTGCCAGCCTGGGACAGGGGGCGCACACTGAAGCTTTCTTT.

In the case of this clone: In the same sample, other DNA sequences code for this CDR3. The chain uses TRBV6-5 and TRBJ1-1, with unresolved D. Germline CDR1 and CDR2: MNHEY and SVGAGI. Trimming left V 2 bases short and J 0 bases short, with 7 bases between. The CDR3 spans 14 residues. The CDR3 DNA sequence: TGTGCCAGCAGTTACAGAGATATGAACACTGAAGCTTTCTTT. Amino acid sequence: CASSYRDMNTEAFF.

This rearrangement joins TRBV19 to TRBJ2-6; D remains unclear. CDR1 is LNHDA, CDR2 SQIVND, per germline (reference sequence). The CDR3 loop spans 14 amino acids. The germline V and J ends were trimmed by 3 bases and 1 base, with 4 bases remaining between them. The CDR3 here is CASSIMSGANVLTF. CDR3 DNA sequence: TGTGCCAGTAGTATTATGTCTGGGGCCAACGTCCTGACTTTC.

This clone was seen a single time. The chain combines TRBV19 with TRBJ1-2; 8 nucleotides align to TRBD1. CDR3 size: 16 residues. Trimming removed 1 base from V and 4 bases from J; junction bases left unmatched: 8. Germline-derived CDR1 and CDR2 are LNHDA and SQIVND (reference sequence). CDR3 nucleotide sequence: TGTGCCAGTAGTATAGCCCCGAGGCAGGGGGCCTATGGCTACACCTTC. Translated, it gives CASSIAPRQGAYGYTF.

The CDR3 spells CASIRQGAGGELFF. CDR3 sequence (DNA): TGTGCCAGCATAAGACAGGGGGCAGGCGGGGAGCTGTTTTTT. The V call is TRBV2, the J call TRBJ2-2; 10 bases line up with TRBD1. CDR3 length: 14 residues. CDR1 and CDR2 from the germline V gene are SNHLY and FYNNEI. V dropped 7 bases and J dropped 7; count of bases not matched to a gene: 6.

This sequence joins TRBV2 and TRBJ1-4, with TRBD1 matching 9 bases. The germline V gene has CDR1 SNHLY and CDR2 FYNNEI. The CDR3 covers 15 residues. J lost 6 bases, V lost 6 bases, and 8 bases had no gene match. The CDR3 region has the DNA TGTGCCAGCAGCGCCCCGGGACAGGGAGATGAAAAACTGTTTTTT. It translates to CASSAPGQGDEKLFF.

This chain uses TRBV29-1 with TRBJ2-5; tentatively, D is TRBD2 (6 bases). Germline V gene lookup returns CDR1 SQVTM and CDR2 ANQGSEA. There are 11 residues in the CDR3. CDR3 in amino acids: CSGGNQETQYF. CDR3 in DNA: TGCAGTGGGGGGAATCAAGAGACCCAGTACTTC.

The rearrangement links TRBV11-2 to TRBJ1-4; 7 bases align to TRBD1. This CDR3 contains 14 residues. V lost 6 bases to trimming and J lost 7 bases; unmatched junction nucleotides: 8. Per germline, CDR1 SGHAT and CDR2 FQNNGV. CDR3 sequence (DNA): TGTGCCAGCAGGCTACAGGGGCCGAGTGAAAAACTGTTTTTT. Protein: CASRLQGPSEKLFF.

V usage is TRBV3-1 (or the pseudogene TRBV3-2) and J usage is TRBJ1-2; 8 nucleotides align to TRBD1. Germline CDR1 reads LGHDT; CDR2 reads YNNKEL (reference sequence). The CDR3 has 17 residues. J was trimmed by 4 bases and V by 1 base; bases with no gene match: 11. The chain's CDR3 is CASSQGRPGTGSYGYTF. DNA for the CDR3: TGTGCCAGCAGCCAAGGCCGCCCGGGGACAGGCTCCTATGGCTACACCTTC.

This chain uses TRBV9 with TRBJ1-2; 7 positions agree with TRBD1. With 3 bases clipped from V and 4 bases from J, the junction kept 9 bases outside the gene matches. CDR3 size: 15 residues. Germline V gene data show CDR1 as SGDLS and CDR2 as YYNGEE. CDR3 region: CASSDRDSGLYGYTF. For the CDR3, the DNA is TGTGCCAGCAGCGACCGGGACAGCGGACTCTATGGCTACACCTTC.

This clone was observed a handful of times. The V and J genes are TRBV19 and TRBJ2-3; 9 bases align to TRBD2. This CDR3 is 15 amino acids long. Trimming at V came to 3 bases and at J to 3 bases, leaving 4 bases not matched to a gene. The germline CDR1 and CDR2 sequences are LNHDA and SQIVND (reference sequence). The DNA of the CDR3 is TGTGCCAGTAGTATCCGAGCGGGAGGAACAGATACGCAGTATTTT. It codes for CASSIRAGGTDTQYF. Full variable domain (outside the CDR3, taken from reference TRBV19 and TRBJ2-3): DGGITQSPKYLFRKEGQNVTLSCEQNLNHDAMYWYRQDPGQGLRLIYYSQIVNDFQKGDIAEGYSVSREKKESFPLTVTSAQKNPTAFYLCASSIRAGGTDTQYFGPGTRLTVL.